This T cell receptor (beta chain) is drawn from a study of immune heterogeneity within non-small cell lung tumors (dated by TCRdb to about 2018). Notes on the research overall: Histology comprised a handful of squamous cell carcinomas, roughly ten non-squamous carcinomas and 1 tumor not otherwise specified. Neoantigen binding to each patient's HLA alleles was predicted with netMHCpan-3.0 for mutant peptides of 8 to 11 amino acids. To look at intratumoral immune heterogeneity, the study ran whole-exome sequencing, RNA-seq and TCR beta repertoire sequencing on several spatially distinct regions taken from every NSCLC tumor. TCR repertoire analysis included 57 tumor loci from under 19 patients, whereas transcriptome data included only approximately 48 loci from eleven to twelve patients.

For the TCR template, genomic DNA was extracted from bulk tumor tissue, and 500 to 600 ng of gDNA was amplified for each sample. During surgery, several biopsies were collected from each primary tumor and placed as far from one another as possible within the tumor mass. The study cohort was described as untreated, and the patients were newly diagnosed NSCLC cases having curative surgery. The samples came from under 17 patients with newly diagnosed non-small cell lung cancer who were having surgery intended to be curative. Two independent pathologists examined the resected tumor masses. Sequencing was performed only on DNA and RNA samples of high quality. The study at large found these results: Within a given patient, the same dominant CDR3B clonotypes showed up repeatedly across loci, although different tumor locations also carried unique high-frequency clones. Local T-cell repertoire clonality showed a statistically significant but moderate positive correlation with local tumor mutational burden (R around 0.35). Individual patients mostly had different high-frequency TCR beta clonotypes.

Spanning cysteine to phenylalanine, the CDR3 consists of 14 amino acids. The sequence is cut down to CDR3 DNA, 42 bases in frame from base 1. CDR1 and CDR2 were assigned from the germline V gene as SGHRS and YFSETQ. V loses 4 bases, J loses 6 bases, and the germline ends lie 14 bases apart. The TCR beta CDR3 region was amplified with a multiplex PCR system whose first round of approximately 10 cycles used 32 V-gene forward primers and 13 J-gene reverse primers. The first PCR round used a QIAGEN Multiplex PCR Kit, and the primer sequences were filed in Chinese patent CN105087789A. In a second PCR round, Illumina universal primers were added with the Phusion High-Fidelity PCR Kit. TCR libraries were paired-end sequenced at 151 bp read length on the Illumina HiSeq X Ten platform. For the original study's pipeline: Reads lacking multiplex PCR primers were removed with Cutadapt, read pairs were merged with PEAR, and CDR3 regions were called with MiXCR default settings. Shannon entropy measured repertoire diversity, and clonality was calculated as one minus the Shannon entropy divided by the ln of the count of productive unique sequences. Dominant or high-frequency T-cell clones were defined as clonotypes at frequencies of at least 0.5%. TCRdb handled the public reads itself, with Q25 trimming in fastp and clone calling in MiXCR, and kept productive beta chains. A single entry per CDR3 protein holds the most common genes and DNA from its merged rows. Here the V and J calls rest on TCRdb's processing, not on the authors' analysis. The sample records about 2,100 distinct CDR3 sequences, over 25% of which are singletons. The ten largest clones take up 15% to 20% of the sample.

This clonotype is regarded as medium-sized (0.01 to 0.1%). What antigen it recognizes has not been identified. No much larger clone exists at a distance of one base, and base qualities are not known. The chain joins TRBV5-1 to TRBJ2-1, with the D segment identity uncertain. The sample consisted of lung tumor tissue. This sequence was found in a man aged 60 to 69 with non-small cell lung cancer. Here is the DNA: TGCGCCAGCAGCCCGGCGTTGGATAGCAATGAGCAGTTCTTC. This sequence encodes CASSPALDSNEQFF.